This T cell receptor (beta chain) derives from a study of T cell responses to AZD1222 COVID-19 vaccine. About the research overall: Combined were second doses at about 4 or about 12 weeks.

Study-wide findings and caveats: Clonal diversity was possibly underestimated, and white British individuals and females predominated among donors. Only six AZD1222 recipients tested seropositive at baseline. Spike-wide vaccine-associated CD4 TCRs dominated at 160-218 and 743-854.

Note on this clone: Its antigen is still unknown.

The table came from immunoSEQ multiplex PCR; TCRdb's copy has only in-frame clones and leaves some out. The data contain some 130,000 clones, 70% to 90% of them seen just once; the ten biggest clones take up 1.5% to 2%. The CDR3 consists of 15 residues. Per germline, CDR1 SGHTA and CDR2 FQGNSA. Trimming took 4 bases from V and 2 from J; bases not matched to a gene: 5. The TCR originated in an adult in good health. J is TRBJ2-1 and V is TRBV7-2, with 7 bases fitting TRBD1. The material sequenced was peripheral blood, taken on day 0 of AZD1222 vaccination. The CDR3: CASSWGQMAYNEQFF. The CDR3 nucleotides read TGTGCCAGCAGCTGGGGACAGATGGCCTACAATGAGCAGTTCTTC.